The 8 T cell receptor beta chains reported below all come from one sample, sequenced in a study of blood T cell repertoires in COVID-19. Assay: immunoSEQ multiplex PCR; the TCRdb copy retains only in-frame clones and omits some. This table holds about 210,000 clones, roughly four fifths found once. Sequenced sample: peripheral blood. These receptors all stem from a woman aged 40 to 50 with acute or convalescent COVID-19.

This chain links TRBV5-1 with TRBJ2-7; the D gene is possibly TRBD1 (6 bases). V was shortened by 1 base and J by 1 base, with 9 bases between the two germline ends. CDR3 length: 14 residues. The germline gives CDR1 SGHRS, CDR2 YFSETQ. CDR3 sequence reads: CASSLLTGSYEQYF. DNA of the CDR3: TGCGCCAGCAGCTTGTTAACAGGGTCCTACGAGCAGTACTTC.

V gene TRBV5-4 combines with J gene TRBJ2-1; 8 positions agree with TRBD2. Looked up from germline, CDR1 is SGHNT and CDR2 is YYREEE (reference sequence). After removal of 1 base from V and 0 bases from J, the junction contained 3 bases not matched to a gene. This CDR3 region has 16 residues. The CDR3: CASSLRAGASYNEQFF. The CDR3 nucleotides read TGTGCCAGCAGCTTGAGAGCGGGAGCCTCCTACAATGAGCAGTTCTTC.

This sequence joins TRBV5-1 and TRBJ2-1; no firm D call. CDR3 size: 15 residues. V was cut by 4 bases and J by 1 base, with 12 bases left in between. Germline loops: CDR1 SGHRS, CDR2 YFSETQ. Here the CDR3 DNA reads TGCGCCAGCAGCACGGCGGTCAGTTCCTACAATGAGCAGTTCTTC. Its protein product is CASSTAVSSYNEQFF.

This chain connects TRBV19 to TRBJ1-6, with TRBD1 matching over 8 bases. Germline CDR1 reads LNHDA; CDR2 reads SQIVND (reference sequence). The trim removed 7 bases at V and 10 bases at J, leaving 12 bases unmatched. This CDR3 is built from 15 residues. The CDR3 nucleotides read TGTGCCAGTACCGACAGGGGTTTCGGATCCTCACCCCTCCACTTT. This sequence encodes CASTDRGFGSSPLHF.

The chain recombines TRBV14 with TRBJ2-7, with D unresolved. Per the germline V gene, CDR1 is SGHDN and CDR2 is FVKESK. V shed 0 bases and J shed 1 base, with 10 bases lying between them. This CDR3 contains 15 residues. CDR3 protein: CASSQEVARSYEQYF. CDR3 in DNA: TGTGCCAGCAGCCAAGAGGTGGCCAGATCCTACGAGCAGTACTTC.

The chain is built from TRBV24-1 and TRBJ1-4; 8 bases line up with TRBD1. Germline V gives CDR1 KGHDR, CDR2 SFDVKD. Unmatched junction bases numbered 7, after V lost 4 bases and J lost 7 bases. This CDR3 spans 15 amino acids. DNA for the CDR3: TGTGCCACCAGTGAAACTCAGGGGGCGGGTGAAAAACTGTTTTTT. Amino acid sequence: CATSETQGAGEKLFF.

V usage is TRBV19 and J usage is TRBJ1-3, with 7 bases matching TRBD1. J gave up 4 bases and V 7 bases, and 10 bases lay outside the gene matches. Looked up from germline, CDR1 is LNHDA and CDR2 is SQIVND (reference sequence). The CDR3 covers 15 residues. The chain's CDR3 is CASTSRQGKGNTIYF. The CDR3, as DNA: TGTGCCAGTACTTCCCGACAGGGAAAGGGAAACACCATATATTTT.

The rearrangement links TRBV19 to TRBJ1-1; TRBD1 is a possible D gene (5 bases). The V gene lost 3 bases and the J gene lost 3 bases, with 8 bases spanning the gap. The CDR3 covers 13 residues. Germline CDR1 LNHDA, CDR2 SQIVND (reference sequence). The CDR3 reads CASSMLGDTEAFF. CDR3 in DNA: TGTGCCAGTAGTATGTTAGGGGACACTGAAGCTTTCTTT.